What follows is one TCR beta chain and its context. As yet, its antigen is unknown. The source of the sample is a study of shared clonotypes between healthy human individuals. Sequenced by immunoSEQ multiplex PCR; TCRdb stores in-frame clones only, minus some. The sample records under 2,500,000 clones, approximately 96% being singletons. The study's findings and limits: Some clonotypes were shared by all four sorted-subset donors, while others were not shared. The non-shared ones had lower generation probabilities than the shared ones. Shared across several donors were around 4.7% of the naive CD4 clonotypes.

This CDR3 spans 15 amino acids. Trimming removed 5 bases at V and 3 bases at J, with 14 bases between. Germline-derived CDR1 and CDR2 are MDHEN and SYDVKM. The chain links TRBV28 to TRBJ2-1, with no clear D. The receptor's source is a young man in good health. Sequenced material: naive CD4+ T cells sorted from blood. The subset is: CD45RA+ positively selected. The CDR3 DNA follows: TGTGCCAGCAGTGTAGGTGGGATTCACTACAATGAGCAGTTCTTC. It is translated as CASSVGGIHYNEQFF.